This passage covers 26 T cell receptor beta chains from one sample sequenced in a study of blood T cell repertoires in COVID-19. Sequencing was performed with immunoSEQ multiplex PCR; in TCRdb, only in-frame clones are kept and a portion is missing. Of around 80,000 clones listed, more than 80% are singletons. The sequencing sample was made of peripheral blood. The receptor source for this set is a woman older than 75 with acute or convalescent COVID-19.

The chain combines TRBV7-2 with TRBJ1-1; the D gene is possibly TRBD1 (5 bases). The CDR3 is made up of 12 amino acids. CDR1 SGHTA and CDR2 FQGNSA come from the germline V gene. Trimming pared 3 bases from V and 5 bases from J, leaving 7 bases between. Here the CDR3 reads CASSFAGTEAFF. CDR3 nucleotide sequence: TGTGCCAGCAGCTTCGCAGGGACTGAAGCTTTCTTT.

CDR3 in amino acids: CASSAFQGVGYTF. The CDR3 region has the DNA TGTGCCAGCAGTGCCTTTCAGGGCGTCGGCTACACCTTC. V is TRBV12-3 or TRBV12-4 and J is TRBJ1-2; possibly TRBD1 for D (5 bases). V was cut by 5 bases and J by 8 bases, with 15 bases left in between. The CDR3 is made up of 13 amino acids.

The chain carries TRBV6-1 and TRBJ2-3, with TRBD1 matching 8 bases. The CDR3 sequence is 15 residues long. Germline CDR1 and CDR2: MNHNS and SASEGT. The junction had 7 bases not matched to a gene; V was cut back by 2 bases and J by 6 bases. CDR3: CASSERTGRKDTQYF. CDR3 DNA sequence: TGTGCCAGCAGTGAAAGGACAGGGAGGAAGGATACGCAGTATTTT.

The chain uses TRBV25-1 and TRBJ2-7; tentatively, D is TRBD1 (6 bases). The CDR3 has 17 amino acids. The V gene lost 1 base and the J gene lost 0 bases, with 16 bases spanning the gap. The germline gives CDR1 MGHDK, CDR2 SYGVNS. The CDR3 coding sequence is TGTGCCAGCAGTGAATTGGGCGCTACAGGGAGCTCCTACGAGCAGTACTTC. Amino acids: CASSELGATGSSYEQYF.

This clone was found once. The chain is built from TRBV6-5 and TRBJ1-1, with 11 positions matching TRBD1. CDR3 size: 14 residues. J gave up 3 bases and V 6 bases, and 3 bases lay outside the gene matches. Germline-derived CDR1 and CDR2 are MNHEY and SVGAGI. The CDR3 nucleotides are TGTGCCAGCAGCAAGGACAGGGGGCACACTGAAGCTTTCTTT. As protein: CASSKDRGHTEAFF.

This clone was observed a few times. This chain links TRBV3-1 (or the pseudogene TRBV3-2) with TRBJ2-3; TRBD2 aligns across 7 bases. The germline gives CDR1 LGHDT, CDR2 YNNKEL (reference sequence). V dropped 6 bases and J dropped 2; count of bases not matched to a gene: 2. CDR3 length: 13 amino acids. The DNA of the CDR3 is TGTGCCAGCAGAGCGGGATCCACAGATACGCAGTATTTT. As protein: CASRAGSTDTQYF.

The chain links TRBV12-5 to TRBJ2-1; D possibly corresponds to TRBD2 (7 bases). Trimming shortened V by 9 bases and J by 5 bases, and 14 bases separated the two germline ends. The CDR3 has 13 residues. CDR1 LGHNT and CDR2 FRNRAP come from the germline V gene. CDR3 amino acids: CASRGAGDNEQFF. The CDR3 nucleotides read TGTGCTAGCCGGGGGGCAGGGGACAATGAGCAGTTCTTC. Together with reference TRBV12-5 and TRBJ2-1, the CDR3 gives the full variable domain: DARVTQTPRHKVTEMGQEVTMRCQPILGHNTVFWYRQTMMQGLELLAYFRNRAPLDDSGMPKDRFSAEMPDATLATLKIQPSEPRDSAVYFCASRGAGDNEQFFGPGTRLTVL.

The CDR3 region has the DNA TGTGCCAGCAGCTTGGCTTGGCATGAGCAGTTCTTC. Residues: CASSLAWHEQFF. This chain uses TRBV11-2 with TRBJ2-1, with unresolved D. CDR1 SGHAT and CDR2 FQNNGV come from the germline V gene. The CDR3 extends over 12 amino acids. The V gene lost 3 bases and the J gene lost 8 bases, with 8 bases spanning the gap.

This clone is judged medium-sized (0.01 to 0.1%). This chain links TRBV10-2 with TRBJ1-6; TRBD1 aligns across 8 bases. V trimming: 3 bases; J trimming: 7 bases; junction bases outside the gene matches: 8. This CDR3 spans 16 amino acids. The germline V gene encodes CDR1 WSHSY and CDR2 SAAADI. Here the CDR3 reads CASSDDRGGRNSPLHF. Here the CDR3 DNA reads TGCGCCAGCAGTGACGACAGGGGAGGAAGGAATTCACCCCTCCACTTT.

J is TRBJ2-7 and V is TRBV27, with D possibly matching TRBD1 (5 bases). V was trimmed by 5 bases and J by 0 bases, leaving 11 bases between them. The CDR3 covers 14 residues. CDR1 and CDR2 (germline): MNHEY, SMNVEV (reference sequence). CDR3 in amino acids: CASSVQAYSYEQYF. CDR3 sequence (DNA): TGTGCCAGCAGTGTACAGGCCTACTCCTACGAGCAGTACTTC.

The J gene is TRBJ2-7, the V gene TRBV12-3 or TRBV12-4; D unresolved. V was clipped by 6 bases and J by 2 bases, with 8 bases between them. The length of the CDR3 is 12 residues. CDR3 coding DNA: TGTGCCAGCAGCGGCACAGCCTACGAGCAGTACTTC. It encodes CASSGTAYEQYF.

This sequence joins TRBV2 and TRBJ1-2; 7 bases are shared with TRBD1. Germline loops: CDR1 SNHLY, CDR2 FYNNEI. After removal of 4 bases from V and 2 bases from J, the junction contained 16 bases not matched to a gene. The CDR3 is 18 amino acids. The CDR3 DNA is TGTGCCAGCAGTGGCCCCAAGGCCTCTACAGGGGAGAACTATGGCTACACCTTC. It yields the protein CASSGPKASTGENYGYTF. The full variable domain, rest sourced from reference TRBV2 and TRBJ1-2, is EPEVTQTPSHQVTQMGQEVILRCVPISNHLYFYWYRQILGQKVEFLVSFYNNEISEKSEIFDDQFSVERPDGSNFTLKIRSTKLEDSAMYFCASSGPKASTGENYGYTFGSGTRLTVV.

The chain recombines TRBV13 with TRBJ1-6, with unresolved D. Between the trimmed V and J ends, which lost 5 bases and 4 bases, there was a span of 9 bases. Germline lookup yields CDR1 PRHDT and CDR2 FYEKMQ (reference sequence). The length of the CDR3 is 14 residues. The CDR3 here is CASSGREYNSPLHF. For the CDR3, the DNA is TGTGCCAGCAGCGGCCGGGAGTATAATTCACCCCTCCACTTT.

This sequence joins TRBV7-6 and TRBJ1-2; D may be TRBD1 (6 bases). Germline V gives CDR1 SGHVS, CDR2 FNYEAQ. The V and J ends lost 5 bases and 8 bases respectively, with 15 bases between them. This CDR3 contains 13 residues. CDR3 amino acids: CASSPRDNKGYTF. CDR3 nucleotide sequence: TGTGCCAGCAGCCCACGGGACAACAAGGGCTACACCTTC.

The J gene is TRBJ1-5, the V gene TRBV6-5, with D tentatively TRBD1 (6 bases). Germline CDR1 reads MNHEY; CDR2 reads SVGAGI. CDR3 size: 13 residues. V lost 7 bases, J lost 1 base, and 8 bases lay in between. CDR3 sequence: CASKGTSNQPQHF. The CDR3 bases are TGTGCCAGCAAGGGGACAAGCAATCAGCCCCAGCATTTT.

This chain uses TRBV9 with TRBJ2-1, with 9 bases matching TRBD2. The CDR3 sequence is 15 residues long. Germline V lookup: CDR1 SGDLS, CDR2 YYNGEE. J was trimmed by 5 bases and V by 6 bases; bases with no gene match: 9. Written as DNA, the CDR3 is TGTGCCAGCACTGTGGGGCTAGCGGGGAACAATGAGCAGTTCTTC. Its protein is CASTVGLAGNNEQFF.

The chain combines TRBV9 with TRBJ1-1, with D possibly TRBD1 on 6 matching bases. Trimming shortened V by 4 bases and J by 0 bases, and 13 bases separated the two germline ends. The germline CDR1 and CDR2 sequences are SGDLS and YYNGEE. This CDR3 comprises 15 residues. The CDR3 spells CASSPIGQLNTEAFF. The DNA for the CDR3 is TGTGCCAGCAGCCCCATAGGACAGCTGAACACTGAAGCTTTCTTT.

The genes are TRBV18 and TRBJ1-2, with D unresolved. Trimming took 3 bases from V and 7 from J, leaving 9 bases between them. The CDR3 contains 12 residues. Germline assignment: CDR1 KGHSH and CDR2 LQKENI. In DNA, the CDR3 is TGTGCCAGCTCACCCATAGACACTGGCTACACCTTC. This codes for CASSPIDTGYTF. The complete variable domain, with remaining parts taken from reference TRBV18 and TRBJ1-2, reads NAGVMQNPRHLVRRRGQEARLRCSPMKGHSHVYWYRQLPEEGLKFMVYLQKENIIDESGMPKERFSAEFPKEGPSILRIQQVVRGDSAAYFCASSPIDTGYTFGSGTRLTVV.

The chain has TRBV5-1 and TRBJ2-2; D is perhaps TRBD2 (7 bases). The germline gives CDR1 SGHRS, CDR2 YFSETQ. The CDR3 totals 14 residues. V lost 2 bases and J 6 bases, leaving 11 bases between the germline ends. Here the CDR3 DNA reads TGCGCCAGCAGCTTACAGGGAGGGGCCGGGGAGCTGTTTTTT. Translating it yields CASSLQGGAGELFF.

The V and J genes are TRBV24-1 and TRBJ1-1, with D possibly matching TRBD1 (6 bases). The length of the CDR3 is 14 residues. The ends were cut back, 3 bases at V and 8 bases at J, with 15 bases in the middle. CDR1 and CDR2 from the germline V gene are KGHDR and SFDVKD. The CDR3 loop is CATSDGGAPPEAFF. DNA for the CDR3: TGTGCCACCAGTGATGGGGGGGCCCCCCCAGAAGCTTTCTTT.

The V gene is TRBV11-2, the J gene TRBJ1-1, with D perhaps matching TRBD1 (5 bases). Germline V gives CDR1 SGHAT, CDR2 FQNNGV. This CDR3 region has 14 residues. V was cut by 5 bases and J by 4 bases, with 14 bases left in between. The CDR3: CASSTRQTLTEAFF. In DNA, the CDR3 is TGTGCCAGCAGCACGCGACAGACCCTCACTGAAGCTTTCTTT.

The CDR3 DNA is TGTGCCAGCAGTGCCGGCAGGGGAAATGGCTACACCTTC. It encodes CASSAGRGNGYTF. V usage is TRBV2 and J usage is TRBJ1-2; tentatively, D is TRBD1 (6 bases). Germline V lookup: CDR1 SNHLY, CDR2 FYNNEI. The CDR3 has 13 amino acids. V gave up 4 bases and J gave up 6 bases, with 12 bases separating them.

This rearrangement joins TRBV4-2 to TRBJ2-1, with 8 bases lining up with TRBD2. The CDR3 loop spans 15 amino acids. The junction had 7 bases not matched to a gene; V was cut back by 3 bases and J by 6 bases. Germline V CDR1 and CDR2: LGHNA, YNFKEQ. CDR3: CASSQPAGVVNEQFF. For the CDR3, the DNA is TGTGCCAGCAGCCAGCCAGCGGGGGTAGTCAATGAGCAGTTCTTC.

The rearrangement joins TRBV7-9 to TRBJ1-2; no definite D call. CDR1 is SEHNR and CDR2 is FQNEAQ in the germline V gene (reference sequence). The V end was cut by 1 base, the J end by 4 bases, with 13 bases between. The CDR3 runs to 15 residues. The CDR3 spells CASSLGGRNLYGYTF. In DNA, the CDR3 is TGTGCCAGCAGCTTAGGAGGCCGCAATCTCTATGGCTACACCTTC.

This clone was recorded only once. The chain links TRBV28 to TRBJ1-2; TRBD1 matches 9 bases. The trim removed 3 bases at V and 11 bases at J, leaving 13 bases unmatched. CDR1 and CDR2 (germline): MDHEN, SYDVKM. The CDR3 sequence is 15 residues long. CDR3 coding DNA: TGTGCCAGCAGTTTGGCGGACAGGGGAAGAGGGTGGTACACCTTC. Translating it yields CASSLADRGRGWYTF.

The sample holds a few counts of this clone. V and J are TRBV19 and TRBJ2-3, with TRBD2 matching over 10 bases. The CDR3 runs 15 residues. Germline V gene data show CDR1 as LNHDA and CDR2 as SQIVND (reference sequence). V was pared by 3 bases and J by 2 bases, with 2 bases of the junction left unmatched. CDR3 DNA: TGTGCCAGTAGTATTCTAGCGGGGGCCACAGATACGCAGTATTTT. Residues: CASSILAGATDTQYF.